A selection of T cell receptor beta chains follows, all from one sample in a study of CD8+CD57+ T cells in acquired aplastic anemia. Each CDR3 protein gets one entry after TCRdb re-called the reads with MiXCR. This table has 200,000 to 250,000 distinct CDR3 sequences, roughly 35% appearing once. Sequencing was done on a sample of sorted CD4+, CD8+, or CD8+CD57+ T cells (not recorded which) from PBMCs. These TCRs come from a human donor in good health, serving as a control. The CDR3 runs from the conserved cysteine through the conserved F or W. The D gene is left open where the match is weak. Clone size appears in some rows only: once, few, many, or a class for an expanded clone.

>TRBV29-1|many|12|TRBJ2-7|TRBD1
TGCAGCGCGGGACAGGGGAAGCACGAGCAGTACTTC
CSAGQGKHEQYF
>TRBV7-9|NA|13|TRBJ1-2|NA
TGCGCCAGCAGCCAGGGGTGGTTGTATGGCTACACCTTC
CASSQGWLYGYTF
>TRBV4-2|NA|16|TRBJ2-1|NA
TGTGCCAGCAGCCAAGATCAACGGACAGCTGGCAATGAGCAGTTCTTC
CASSQDQRTAGNEQFF
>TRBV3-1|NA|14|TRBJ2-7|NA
TGTGCCAGCACCTGGGGGGGGCGCGGCTACGAGCAGTACTTC
CASTWGGRGYEQYF
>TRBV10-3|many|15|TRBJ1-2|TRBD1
TGTGCCATCAGCGAGTCACCGGGACAGGGATATGGCTACACCTTC
CAISESPGQGYGYTF
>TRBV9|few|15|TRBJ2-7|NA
TGTGCCAGCAGCGTAGGATTGACAGTTACCTACGAGCAGTACTTC
CASSVGLTVTYEQYF
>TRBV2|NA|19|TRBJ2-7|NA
TGTGCCAGCAGTGAAGGTTCATCTCTGAACCGGGGGACGAACTACGAGCAGTACTTC
CASSEGSSLNRGTNYEQYF
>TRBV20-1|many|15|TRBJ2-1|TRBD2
TGCAGTGCTACAATACCGGGACTAGAAGACAATGAGCAGTTCTTC
CSATIPGLEDNEQFF
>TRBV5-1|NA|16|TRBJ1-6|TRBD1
TGCGCCAGCAGCCGCGCCGGGACAGCCTATAATTCACCCCTCCACTTT
CASSRAGTAYNSPLHF
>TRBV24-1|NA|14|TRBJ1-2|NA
TGTGCCACCAGTGTGCCCCGGGCGCAACAGGGACGCACCTTC
CATSVPRAQQGRTF
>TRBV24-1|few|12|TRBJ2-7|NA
TGTGCCACCAGTGACGAGACCTACGAGCAGTACTTC
CATSDETYEQYF
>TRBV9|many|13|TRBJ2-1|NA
TGTGCCAGCAGCGTAGCCCCTCCCAATGAGCAGTTCTTC
CASSVAPPNEQFF
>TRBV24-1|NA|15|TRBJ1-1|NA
TGTGCCACCAGTGATTTTCCAGGGATGAACACTGAAGCTTTCTTT
CATSDFPGMNTEAFF
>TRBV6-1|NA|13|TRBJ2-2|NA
TGTGCCAGCAGCCTAAGGGGGACCGGGGAGCTGTTTTTT
CASSLRGTGELFF
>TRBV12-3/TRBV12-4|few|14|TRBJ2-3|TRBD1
TGTGCCATAAAAAGGCAAACGGACAGGGATACGCAGTATTTT
CAIKRQTDRDTQYF
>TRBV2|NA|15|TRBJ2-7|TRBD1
TGTGCTAGACGCGGTGGACAGGGGGCGATATACGAGCAGTACTTC
CARRGGQGAIYEQYF
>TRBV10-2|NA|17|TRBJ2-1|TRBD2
TGCGCCAGCAGTAGTCACTGGCTAGCGGACGGCTACAATGAGCAGTTCTTC
CASSSHWLADGYNEQFF
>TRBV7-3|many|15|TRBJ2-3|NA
TGTGCCAGCAGCCTGACTACCACGGGAATGGATACGCAGTATTTT
CASSLTTTGMDTQYF
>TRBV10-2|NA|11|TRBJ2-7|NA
TGCGCCAGCAGTGAGTCTGGGATTGAGTACTTC
CASSESGIEYF
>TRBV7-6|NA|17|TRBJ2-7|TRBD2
TGTGCCAGCAGCTTAAGGTCCCCGCGGGGGGAGCATCGCGAGCAGTACTTC
CASSLRSPRGEHREQYF
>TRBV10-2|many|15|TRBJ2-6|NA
TGCGCCAGCATAGGGAAGGGATCTGGGGCCAACGTCCTGACTTTC
CASIGKGSGANVLTF
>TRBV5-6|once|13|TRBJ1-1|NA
TGTGCCAGCAGGTATGGACAGAACACTGAAGCTTTCTTT
CASRYGQNTEAFF
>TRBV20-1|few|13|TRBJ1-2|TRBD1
TGCCGCGCGAGAAGACAGGGAATCTATGGCTACACCTTC
CRARRQGIYGYTF
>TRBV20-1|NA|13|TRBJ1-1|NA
TGCAGTGCTAGAAGGGGAGAGGGCACTGAAGCTTTCTTC
CSARRGEGTEAFF